The 7 T cell receptor beta chains below were found in one sample sequenced in a study of brain T cells in children with intractable seizures. TCRdb's table, derived via immunoSEQ multiplex PCR, lists solely in-frame clones and lacks some. The data contain approximately 41,000 clones, 80% to 95% of them singletons. The sequenced sample was peripheral blood, obtained at surgery. The source is a girl aged 2-10 years with tuberous sclerosis and intractable seizures.

This clone has a single count. The chain uses TRBV19 and TRBJ2-2; TRBD2 agrees at 13 bases. Per the germline V gene, CDR1 is LNHDA and CDR2 is SQIVND (reference sequence). V lost 8 bases and J lost 4; bases outside the gene matches: 1. This CDR3 comprises 14 residues. The CDR3 DNA follows: TGTGCCAGTCGACTAGCGGGGGGCACCGGGGAGCTGTTTTTT. Protein product: CASRLAGGTGELFF.

The chain's CDR3 is CASSSNGGEPNEKLFF. CDR3 DNA sequence: TGTGCCAGCAGTTCAAACGGAGGAGAGCCGAATGAAAAACTGTTTTTT. The chain is built from TRBV6-5 and TRBJ1-4, with D hard to call. CDR1 MNHEY and CDR2 SVGAGI come from the germline V gene. The CDR3 sequence is 16 residues long. V shed 4 bases and J shed 5 bases, with 17 bases lying between them.

The chain couples TRBV7-9 to TRBJ1-1, with D unclear. The CDR3 runs 14 residues. Between the trimmed V and J ends, which lost 3 bases and 2 bases, there was a span of 10 bases. The V gene's germline CDR1 is SEHNR and CDR2 FQNEAQ (reference sequence). The CDR3 sequence: CASSLSSANTEAFF. For the CDR3, the DNA is TGTGCCAGCAGCTTGTCAAGCGCTAACACTGAAGCTTTCTTT.

This clone showed up just a few times. The chain joins TRBV6-1 to TRBJ1-5; D gene unclear. The V gene's germline CDR1 is MNHNS and CDR2 SASEGT. The CDR3 totals 13 residues. V was shortened by 3 bases and J by 9 bases, with 12 bases between the two germline ends. CDR3 nucleotide sequence: TGTGCCAGCAGTGAGTCGCCACTAGCGCCCCAGCATTTT. It yields the protein CASSESPLAPQHF.

The rearrangement uses TRBV10-3 and TRBJ2-1; 8 bases are shared with TRBD1. CDR1 is ENHRY, CDR2 SYGVKD, per germline. The CDR3 is 13 residues long. Losses at the gene ends were 6 bases for V and 14 bases for J; bases not matched to a gene: 12. CDR3 DNA: TGTGCCATCAGGGATAGACAGGGGTGGATGGAGTTCTTC. It codes for CAIRDRQGWMEFF.

This rearrangement joins TRBV5-1 to TRBJ1-6; TRBD1 matches 8 bases. The CDR3 sequence is 16 residues long. V lost 1 base, J lost 9 bases, and 9 bases stayed unmatched. CDR1 and CDR2 from the germline V gene are SGHRS and YFSETQ. The DNA for the CDR3 is TGCGCCAGCAGCTTGTCCCCTCAGGGGGCTGGTTCACCCCTCCACTTT. Residues: CASSLSPQGAGSPLHF.

The chain has TRBV19 and TRBJ2-5; D possibly corresponds to TRBD1 (6 bases). V was trimmed by 4 bases and J by 1 base, leaving 10 bases between them. Per germline, CDR1 LNHDA and CDR2 SQIVND (reference sequence). CDR3 length: 14 residues. The CDR3 reads CASSKQGSQETQYF. The CDR3 nucleotides are TGTGCCAGTAGTAAACAGGGATCCCAAGAGACCCAGTACTTC.